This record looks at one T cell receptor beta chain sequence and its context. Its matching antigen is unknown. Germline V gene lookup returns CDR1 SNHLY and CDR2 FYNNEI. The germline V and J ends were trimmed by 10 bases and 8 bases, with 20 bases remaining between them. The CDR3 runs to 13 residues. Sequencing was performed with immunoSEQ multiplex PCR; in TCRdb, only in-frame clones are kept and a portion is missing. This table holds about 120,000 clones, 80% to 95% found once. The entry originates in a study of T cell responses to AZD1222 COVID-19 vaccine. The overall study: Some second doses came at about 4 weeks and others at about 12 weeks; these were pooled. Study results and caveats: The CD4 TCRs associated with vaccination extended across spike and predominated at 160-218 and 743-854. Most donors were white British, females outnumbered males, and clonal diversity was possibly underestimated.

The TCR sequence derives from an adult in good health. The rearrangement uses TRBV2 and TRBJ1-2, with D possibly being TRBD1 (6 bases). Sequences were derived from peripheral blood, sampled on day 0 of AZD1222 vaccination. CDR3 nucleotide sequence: TGTGCCACCTCGTCGGGGGCTTTGAGCGGCTACACCTTC. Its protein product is CATSSGALSGYTF.